This T cell receptor (beta chain) was identified during a study of shared T cell receptors in the human thymus. Germline V CDR1 and CDR2: SGHVS, FQNEAQ. This CDR3 has 21 residues. Trimming took 5 bases from V and 7 from J; bases not matched to a gene: 24. Profiling relied on immunoSEQ multiplex PCR, and the TCRdb table lists in-frame clones only, not all of them. The data hold hundreds of thousands of clones, with 70% to 90% observed a single time. This clone occurred once. A further study also used this sample, focusing on human thymus T cells. As that study records: Having surgery to correct congenital heart defects, healthy Finnish infants acted as the donors. Thymus tissue was removed during corrective cardiac surgery. Highly overlapping thymic repertoires among unrelated individuals were reported in related research.

Sequencing was done on a sample of thymocytes. The rearrangement uses TRBV7-8 and TRBJ2-1; 12 bases align to TRBD2. The clonotype was recovered from a boy in the first two years of life with a congenital heart defect. This CDR3 is CASSPDGGPSGGGLIFNEQFF. CDR3 nucleotide sequence: TGTGCCAGCAGCCCTGACGGAGGGCCTAGCGGGGGGGGATTGATATTTAATGAGCAGTTCTTC.